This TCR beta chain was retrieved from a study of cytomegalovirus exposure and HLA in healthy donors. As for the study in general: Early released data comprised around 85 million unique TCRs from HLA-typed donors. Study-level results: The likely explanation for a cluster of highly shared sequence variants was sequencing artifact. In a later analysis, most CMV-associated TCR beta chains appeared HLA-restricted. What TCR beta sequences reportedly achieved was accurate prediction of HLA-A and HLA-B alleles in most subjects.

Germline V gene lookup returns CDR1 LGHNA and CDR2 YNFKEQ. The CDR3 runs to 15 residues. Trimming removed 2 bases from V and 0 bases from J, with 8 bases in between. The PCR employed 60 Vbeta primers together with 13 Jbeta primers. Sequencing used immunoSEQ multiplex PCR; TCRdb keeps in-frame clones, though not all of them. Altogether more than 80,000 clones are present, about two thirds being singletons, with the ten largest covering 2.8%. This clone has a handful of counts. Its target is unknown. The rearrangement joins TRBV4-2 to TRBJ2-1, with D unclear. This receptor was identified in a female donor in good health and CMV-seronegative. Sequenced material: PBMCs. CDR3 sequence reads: CASSQSRYSYNEQFF. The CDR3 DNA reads TGTGCCAGCAGCCAAAGCCGATACTCCTACAATGAGCAGTTCTTC.